These 9 T cell receptor beta chains share one sample of origin, sequenced in a study of T cell changes during pregnancy in multiple sclerosis. Produced via immunoSEQ multiplex PCR; TCRdb's table is partial and in-frame only. The sample includes over 45,000 clones, just over 90% of them seen just once. Sequences were derived from peripheral blood, sampled in the first trimester of pregnancy. These receptors originate from a female donor in good health, enrolled as a control in a pregnancy study.

V usage is TRBV4-1 and J usage is TRBJ2-7; 8 nucleotides match TRBD2. V dropped 0 bases and J dropped 3; count of bases not matched to a gene: 4. Germline lookup yields CDR1 MGHRA and CDR2 YSYEKL. The CDR3 length is 15 residues. The CDR3 loop is CASSQERTSSYEQYF. DNA of the CDR3: TGCGCCAGCAGCCAAGAAAGGACTAGCAGCTACGAGCAGTACTTC.

The chain carries TRBV7-2 and TRBJ1-2, with a tentative D call TRBD1 (6 bases). The V end was cut by 5 bases, the J end by 3 bases, with 10 bases between. This CDR3 has 13 amino acids. Germline CDR1 and CDR2: SGHTA and FQGNSA. In DNA form, the CDR3 reads TGTGCCAGCAGCCCGGACAGCTACTATGGCTACACCTTC. This gives the protein CASSPDSYYGYTF. The whole variable domain, filled in from reference TRBV7-2 and TRBJ1-2, reads GAGVSQSPSNKVTEKGKDVELRCDPISGHTALYWYRQSLGQGLEFLIYFQGNSAPDKSGLPSDRFSAERTGGSVSTLTIQRTQQEDSAVYLCASSPDSYYGYTFGSGTRLTVV.

This clone was counted ten times or more. This chain connects TRBV5-1 to TRBJ1-2; D is uncertain. Germline V gene data show CDR1 as SGHRS and CDR2 as YFSETQ. This CDR3 comprises 15 residues. V was clipped by 0 bases and J by 6 bases, with 15 bases between them. The CDR3 bases are TGCGCCAGCAGCTTGGGTAGCCTCCCCTCAGATGGCTACACCTTC. Translation: CASSLGSLPSDGYTF.

The V call is TRBV11-3, the J call TRBJ2-1, with TRBD2 matching 8 bases. The V segment lost 6 bases and the J segment 4 bases; nucleotides outside the gene matches: 8. The CDR3 loop spans 15 amino acids. CDR1 and CDR2 from the germline V gene are SGHNT and YENEEA. The CDR3: CASSPGGGGYNEQFF. The CDR3 coding sequence is TGTGCCAGCAGTCCCGGGGGGGGAGGATACAATGAGCAGTTCTTC.

V and J are TRBV29-1 and TRBJ2-1, with 9 bases that match TRBD2. The CDR3 contains 14 residues. Germline V gene data show CDR1 as SQVTM and CDR2 as ANQGSEA. V gave up 0 bases and J gave up 9 bases; unmatched junction bases: 6. CDR3 DNA: TGCAGCGTTGAAGACTTTGCGGGGGGGCTTGAGCAGTTCTTC. It translates to CSVEDFAGGLEQFF.

This clone occurred once. This chain joins TRBV7-9 and TRBJ2-7, with D possibly being TRBD2 (5 bases). Germline-derived CDR1 and CDR2 are SEHNR and FQNEAQ (reference sequence). The CDR3 covers 19 residues. Trimming stripped 8 bases from V and 0 bases from J, with 29 bases between. The CDR3 region has the DNA TGTGCCAGCCTACTAACCGCGGGCAGCGGACTCCGGAGCTCCTACGAGCAGTACTTC. Its translation is CASLLTAGSGLRSSYEQYF.

V and J are TRBV10-3 and TRBJ2-3; TRBD1 aligns across 9 bases. The CDR3 runs to 12 residues. Germline CDR1 is ENHRY and CDR2 is SYGVKD. The V segment lost 9 bases and the J segment 4 bases; nucleotides outside the gene matches: 2. CDR3 bases: TGTGCCATGGGGACAGGGCCAGATACGCAGTATTTT. Amino acid sequence: CAMGTGPDTQYF.

This chain joins TRBV5-1 and TRBJ1-3; no reliable D call. Trimming stripped 2 bases from V and 8 bases from J, with 11 bases between. Looked up from germline, CDR1 is SGHRS and CDR2 is YFSETQ. There are 13 residues in the CDR3. The CDR3 region is CASSLLLGDTIYF. CDR3 coding DNA: TGCGCCAGCAGCTTATTGTTGGGCGACACCATATATTTT.

J is TRBJ2-5 and V is TRBV30; 11 bases line up with TRBD2. Looked up from germline, CDR1 is GTSNPN and CDR2 is SVGIG (reference sequence). V dropped 4 bases and J dropped 7; count of bases not matched to a gene: 11. The CDR3 has 15 residues. DNA for the CDR3: TGTGCCTGGACCCCCCTACTAGCGGGGGAGGGGACCCAGTACTTC. Translation: CAWTPLLAGEGTQYF.